This T cell receptor beta chain originates from a study of OX40 agonist ivuxolimab in advanced cancers. About the research overall: Ivuxolimab was administered intravenously to patients at 0.01 to 10 mg/kg every 2 weeks. Mean age approximately 59 years, range 23 to 79; roughly 82% male.

Generated by immunoSEQ multiplex PCR, the TCRdb table keeps only in-frame clones and is missing some. The data show fewer than 60,000 clones, about 85% seen once. Notes on the study in general: Low clonal expansion, among the lowest seen, marked partial responders at 0.1-3.0 mg/kg. Specificity for antigen went undetermined in the expanded peripheral T cells.

V dropped 3 bases and J dropped 4; count of bases not matched to a gene: 3. This CDR3 is 14 amino acids long. Per the germline V gene, CDR1 is SGHAT and CDR2 is FQNNGV. For this clone: Its antigen remains unidentified.

The TCR originated in an adult with an advanced solid tumor such as melanoma, head and neck, liver or kidney cancer. Sequencing was performed on CD4+ or CD8+ T cells sorted from blood, taken in a trial of the OX40 agonist ivuxolimab. This chain joins TRBV11-2 and TRBJ2-1; TRBD2 agrees at 7 bases. CDR3 in amino acids: CASSFSGRYNEQFF. CDR3 DNA sequence: TGTGCCAGCAGCTTTAGCGGGCGTTACAATGAGCAGTTCTTC.